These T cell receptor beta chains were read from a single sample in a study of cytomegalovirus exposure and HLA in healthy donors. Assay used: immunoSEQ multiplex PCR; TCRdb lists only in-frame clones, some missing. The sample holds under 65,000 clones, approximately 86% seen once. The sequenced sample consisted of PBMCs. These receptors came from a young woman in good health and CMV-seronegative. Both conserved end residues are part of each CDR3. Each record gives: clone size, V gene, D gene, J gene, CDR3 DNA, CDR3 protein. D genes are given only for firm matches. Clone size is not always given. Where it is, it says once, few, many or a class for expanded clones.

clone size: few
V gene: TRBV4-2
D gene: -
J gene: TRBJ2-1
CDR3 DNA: TGTGCCAGCAGCCTTTCTCCAGGTTCGAGCTCCTACAATGAGCAGTTCTTC
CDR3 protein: CASSLSPGSSSYNEQFF

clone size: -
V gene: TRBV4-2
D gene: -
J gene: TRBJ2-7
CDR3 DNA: TGTGCCAGCAGCCATCAAAACTACGAGCAGTACTTC
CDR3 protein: CASSHQNYEQYF

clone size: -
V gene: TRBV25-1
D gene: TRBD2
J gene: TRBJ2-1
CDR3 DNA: TGTGCCAGCAGTGAATTTCCGGGAGGGAGTGGGAATGAGCAGTTCTTC
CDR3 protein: CASSEFPGGSGNEQFF

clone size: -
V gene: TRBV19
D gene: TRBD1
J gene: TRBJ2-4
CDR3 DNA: TGTGCCAGTAGTCCGGGACAGACCCGTCAGTACTTC
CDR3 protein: CASSPGQTRQYF

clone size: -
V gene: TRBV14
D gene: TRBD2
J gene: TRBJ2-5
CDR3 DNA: TGTGCCAGCAGCCAAGAACGGACTAGCGATATACAAGAGACCCAGTACTTC
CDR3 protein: CASSQERTSDIQETQYF

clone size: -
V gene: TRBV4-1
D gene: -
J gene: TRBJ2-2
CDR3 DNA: TGCGCCAGCAGCCAAGTAGCACGGGTGGCGGACACCGGGGAGCTGTTTTTT
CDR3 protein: CASSQVARVADTGELFF

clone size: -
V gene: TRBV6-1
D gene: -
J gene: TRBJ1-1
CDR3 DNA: TGTGCCAGCAGTCGAGACAGCGAGTGGACTGAAGCTTTCTTT
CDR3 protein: CASSRDSEWTEAFF

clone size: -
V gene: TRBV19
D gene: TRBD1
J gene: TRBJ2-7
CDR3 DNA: TGTGCCAGTAGTACCCGACAGGGGGCCTACGAGCAGTACTTC
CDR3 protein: CASSTRQGAYEQYF

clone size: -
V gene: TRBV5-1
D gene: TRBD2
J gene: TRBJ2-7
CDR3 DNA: TGCGCCAGCAGCTTGGGTAGCGGGAGCCAAGAGCAGTACTTC
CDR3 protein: CASSLGSGSQEQYF

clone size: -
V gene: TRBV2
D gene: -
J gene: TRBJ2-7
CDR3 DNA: TGTGCCAGCAAAAGGTCCCCCGGGCTAGCCGGATACGAGCAGTACTTC
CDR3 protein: CASKRSPGLAGYEQYF

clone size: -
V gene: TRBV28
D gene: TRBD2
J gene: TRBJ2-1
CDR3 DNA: TGTGCCAGCAGTTCTCTGACTAGCGGGAGGAGCGAGCAGTTCTTC
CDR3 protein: CASSSLTSGRSEQFF

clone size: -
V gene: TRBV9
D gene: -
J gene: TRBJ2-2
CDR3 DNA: TGTGCCAGCAGCGTAGCGGTAGCGGAGTTAAACACCGGGGAGCTGTTTTTT
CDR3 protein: CASSVAVAELNTGELFF

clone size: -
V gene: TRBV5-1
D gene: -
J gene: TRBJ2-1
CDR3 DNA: TGCGCCAGCAGCTTAGCGGAGAGCTCCTACAATGAGCAGTTCTTC
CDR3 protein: CASSLAESSYNEQFF

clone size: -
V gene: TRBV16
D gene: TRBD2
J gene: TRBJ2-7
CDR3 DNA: TGTGCCAGCAGCCAATCAGAGGGAGGGAACCCCTACGAGCAGTACTTC
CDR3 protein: CASSQSEGGNPYEQYF

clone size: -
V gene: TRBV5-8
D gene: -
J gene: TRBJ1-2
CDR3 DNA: TGTGCCAGCAGCAGAAGACAGAATGGCTACACCTTC
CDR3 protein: CASSRRQNGYTF

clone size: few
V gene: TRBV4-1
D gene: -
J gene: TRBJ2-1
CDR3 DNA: TGCGCCAGCAGCCAAGGGGAGACTAGTTCGGTCTTC
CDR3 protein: CASSQGETSSVF

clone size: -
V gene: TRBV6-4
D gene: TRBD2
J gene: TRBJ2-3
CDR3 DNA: TGTGCCAGCAGCAAACTAGCGAACACAGATACGCAGTATTTT
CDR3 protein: CASSKLANTDTQYF

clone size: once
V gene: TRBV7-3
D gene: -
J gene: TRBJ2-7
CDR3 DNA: TGTGCCAGCAGCTTAGGATGGCAGGGGCCCTACGAGCAGTACTTC
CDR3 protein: CASSLGWQGPYEQYF

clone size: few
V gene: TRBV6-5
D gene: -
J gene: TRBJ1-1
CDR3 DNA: TGTGCCAGCAGTAGGTCTAAGGCGGGAAAAGCTTTCTTT
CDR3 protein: CASSRSKAGKAFF

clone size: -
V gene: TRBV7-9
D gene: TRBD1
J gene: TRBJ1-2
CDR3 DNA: TGTGCCAGCAGCTTAGGGTCAGGGGGAGGCAGCTATGGCTACACCTTC
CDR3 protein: CASSLGSGGGSYGYTF

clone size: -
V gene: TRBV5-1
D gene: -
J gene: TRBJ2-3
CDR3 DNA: TGCGCCAGCAGCCGCCGATCTGGGGGCAGGGGCACAGATACGCAGTATTTT
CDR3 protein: CASSRRSGGRGTDTQYF

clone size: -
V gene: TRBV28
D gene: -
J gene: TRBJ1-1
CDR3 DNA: TGTGCCAGCACTTTTTCGCGGGAGCAGAACACTGAAGCTTTCTTT
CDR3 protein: CASTFSREQNTEAFF

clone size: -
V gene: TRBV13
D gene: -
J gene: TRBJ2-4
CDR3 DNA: TGTGCCAGCAGCTTAGTGGCAGGGGTAGGGGGTAGGAACATTCAGTACTTC
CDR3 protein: CASSLVAGVGGRNIQYF